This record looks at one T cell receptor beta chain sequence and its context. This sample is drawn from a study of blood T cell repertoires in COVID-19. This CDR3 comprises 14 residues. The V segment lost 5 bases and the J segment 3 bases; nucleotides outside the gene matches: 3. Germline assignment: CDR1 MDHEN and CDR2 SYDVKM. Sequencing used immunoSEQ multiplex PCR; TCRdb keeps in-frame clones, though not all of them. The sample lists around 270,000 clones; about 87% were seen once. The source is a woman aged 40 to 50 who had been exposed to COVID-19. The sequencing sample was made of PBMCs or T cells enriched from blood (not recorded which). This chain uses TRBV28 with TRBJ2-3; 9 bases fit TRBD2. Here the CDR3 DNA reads TGTGCCAGCAGTCCGGGACTAGCTACAGATACGCAGTATTTT. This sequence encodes CASSPGLATDTQYF.